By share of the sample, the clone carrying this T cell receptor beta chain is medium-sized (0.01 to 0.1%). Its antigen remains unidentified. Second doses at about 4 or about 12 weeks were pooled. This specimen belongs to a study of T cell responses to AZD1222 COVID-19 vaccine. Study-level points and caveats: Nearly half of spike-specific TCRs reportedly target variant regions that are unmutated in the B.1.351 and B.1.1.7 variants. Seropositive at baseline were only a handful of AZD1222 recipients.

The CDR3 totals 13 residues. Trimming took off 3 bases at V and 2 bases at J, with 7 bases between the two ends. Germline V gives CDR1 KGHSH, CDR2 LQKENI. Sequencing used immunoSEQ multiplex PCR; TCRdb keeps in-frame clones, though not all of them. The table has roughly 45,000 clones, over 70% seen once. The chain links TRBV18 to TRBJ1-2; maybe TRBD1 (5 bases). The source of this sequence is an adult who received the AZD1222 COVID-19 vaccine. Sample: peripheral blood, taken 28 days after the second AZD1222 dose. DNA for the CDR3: TGTGCCAGCTCACCGACAGCGAACTATGGCTACACCTTC. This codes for CASSPTANYGYTF. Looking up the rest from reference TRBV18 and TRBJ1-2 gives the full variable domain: NAGVMQNPRHLVRRRGQEARLRCSPMKGHSHVYWYRQLPEEGLKFMVYLQKENIIDESGMPKERFSAEFPKEGPSILRIQQVVRGDSAAYFCASSPTANYGYTFGSGTRLTVV.